A selection of T cell receptor beta chains follows, all from one sample in a study of control samples from healthy donors and cancer patients. Here immunoSEQ multiplex PCR was the method, and the copy in TCRdb shows in-frame clones only, minus some. Of about 160,000 clones listed, under 96% are singletons. Sequencing used blood. The receptors stem from a woman in her 30s in good health. Each CDR3 is given with its conserved first and last residue. The D gene is left open where the match is weak. Expanded clones get a size class; other rows say once, few or many, or leave the size out.

CDR3 length,D gene,V gene,J gene,clone size,CDR3 DNA,CDR3 protein
16,TRBD1,TRBV9,TRBJ1-1,NA,TGTGCCAGCAGCGAATCGGACAGGGGTGTGAACACTGAAGCTTTCTTT,CASSESDRGVNTEAFF
15,TRBD2,TRBV5-1,TRBJ2-1,NA,TGCGCCAGCAGCTTGGCCGGGGGGGCCGGGAATGAGCAGTTCTTC,CASSLAGGAGNEQFF
17,TRBD1,TRBV28,TRBJ2-3,NA,TGTGCCAGCAGTTTAGCCGAACAGGGGGCAGGGGCAGATACGCAGTATTTT,CASSLAEQGAGADTQYF
15,NA,TRBV5-1,TRBJ2-7,NA,TGCGCCAGCAGCCCCGGCCTCAAAAGGCCCTACGAGCAGTACTTC,CASSPGLKRPYEQYF
13,NA,TRBV2,TRBJ1-2,NA,TGTGCCAGCAGTGAAGCGCCGGGGGGTGGCTACACCTTC,CASSEAPGGGYTF
13,NA,TRBV27,TRBJ2-1,NA,TGTGCCAGCAGTTTTCAAGGGCCCGTTGAGCAGTTCTTC,CASSFQGPVEQFF
14,NA,TRBV27,TRBJ1-5,once,TGTGCCAGCAGTTTCTCCTCTATTAATCAGCCCCAGCATTTT,CASSFSSINQPQHF
17,TRBD1,TRBV25-1,TRBJ1-6,NA,TGTGCCAGCAGTGCGACAGGGACGAGCTCCTATAATTCACCCCTCCACTTT,CASSATGTSSYNSPLHF
13,TRBD1,TRBV2,TRBJ1-5,NA,TGTGCCAGCAACAGGGGTCGCAATCAGCCCCAGCATTTT,CASNRGRNQPQHF
15,TRBD1,TRBV7-9,TRBJ1-1,NA,TGTGCCAGCAGCGCCTGGGACAGGGACGGCACTGAAGCTTTCTTT,CASSAWDRDGTEAFF
15,TRBD1,TRBV4-1,TRBJ2-5,NA,TGCGCCAGCAGCCAGTTACAGGGGGGACGGAAGACCCAGTACTTC,CASSQLQGGRKTQYF
18,TRBD1,TRBV6-2/TRBV6-3,TRBJ1-3,NA,TGTGCCAGCAGTTACTCGAGCGGTGGGACAGACTCTGGAAACACCATATATTTT,CASSYSSGGTDSGNTIYF
19,TRBD2,TRBV27,TRBJ2-1,NA,TGTGCCAGCAGTTTTCGTGGTAGTGGCGGGGGATGGCGGTGGAATGAGCAGTTCTTC,CASSFRGSGGGWRWNEQFF
16,NA,TRBV18,TRBJ1-3,NA,TGTGCCAGCTCACCCGGACAGCCTCGAATTGGAAACACCATATATTTT,CASSPGQPRIGNTIYF
14,NA,TRBV2,TRBJ2-4,few,TGTGCCAGCAGTGAAGGGGGGCCCAAAAACATTCAGTACTTC,CASSEGGPKNIQYF
15,TRBD2,TRBV6-5,TRBJ2-1,once,TGTGCCAGCAGCACTAGCGGGAGTGAATACAATGAGCAGTTCTTC,CASSTSGSEYNEQFF
15,NA,TRBV6-5,TRBJ1-5,once,TGTGCCAGCAGTACAGGGTTTTGGGGCAATCAGCCCCAGCATTTT,CASSTGFWGNQPQHF
14,NA,TRBV3-1/TRBV3-2,TRBJ1-2,NA,TGTGCCAGCAGCCGAACCACATCTAACTATGGCTACACCTTC,CASSRTTSNYGYTF
18,NA,TRBV4-1,TRBJ1-1,NA,TGCGCCAGCAGCTCGATGGGGGGGGGCCGTAGCTTGAACACTGAAGCTTTCTTT,CASSSMGGGRSLNTEAFF
15,NA,TRBV7-6,TRBJ2-3,NA,TGTGCCAGCACCACGGGGGTTGACAGGACAGATACGCAGTATTTT,CASTTGVDRTDTQYF
17,NA,TRBV7-8,TRBJ2-4,NA,TGTGCCAGCAGCTTACCCACAGGGAAGGTTCCCAAGGTCATTCAGTACTTC,CASSLPTGKVPKVIQYF
16,NA,TRBV5-6,TRBJ2-1,NA,TGTGCCAGCAGCTTGGCAGGGGCGGGAACTTACAATGAGCAGTTCTTC,CASSLAGAGTYNEQFF
15,TRBD2,TRBV27,TRBJ2-1,NA,TGTGCCAGCAGTCTACTAGCGGGAGTTCTAAATGAGCAGTTCTTC,CASSLLAGVLNEQFF
16,NA,TRBV11-3,TRBJ2-1,once,TGTGCCAGCAGCTTAACTGGGGGAAGAGTGGCAAATGAGCAGTTCTTC,CASSLTGGRVANEQFF
14,TRBD1,TRBV28,TRBJ2-7,NA,TGTGCCAGCAGTCGAATCGACAGGGCCTACGAGCAGTACTTC,CASSRIDRAYEQYF
15,TRBD1,TRBV5-6,TRBJ1-2,NA,TGTGCCAGCAGCTTGGTTTTACAGGGGGGCTATGGCTACACCTTC,CASSLVLQGGYGYTF
11,NA,TRBV25-1,TRBJ1-4,few,TGTGCCAGCAGTGAAGGTGAAAAACTGTTTTTT,CASSEGEKLFF